The rows below give T cell receptor beta chains drawn from one sample of a study of T-cell reconstitution after alpha-beta-depleted transplantation in children. In TCRdb, the PCR reads were re-called with MiXCR into one record per CDR3 protein. This table has 450,000 to 600,000 distinct CDR3 sequences, around 17% appearing once. The specimen was PBMCs from the stem cell graft donor, collected from the stem cell graft. The receptors stem from a human donor who donated a stem cell graft to a child with acute lymphoblastic leukemia. Both conserved end residues are part of each CDR3. The order of the fields is V gene, clone size, D gene, J gene, CDR3 protein, CDR3 DNA. D genes are given only for firm matches. Rows may omit the clone size; those that give it use once, few, many or a size class.

TRBV27,-,TRBD1,TRBJ1-2,CASSLVQGARYGYTF,TGTGCCAGCAGTTTAGTACAGGGGGCGAGGTATGGCTACACCTTC
TRBV29-1,few,TRBD2,TRBJ2-3,CSVEDLADRTDTQYF,TGCAGCGTTGAAGATCTAGCGGACCGCACAGATACGCAGTATTTT
TRBV5-1,-,TRBD2,TRBJ2-1,CASIQTSGSSYNEQFF,TGCGCCAGCATCCAGACTAGCGGTAGCTCCTACAATGAGCAGTTCTTC
TRBV3-1,-,-,TRBJ2-3,CASSFWRVDTDTQYF,TGTGCCAGCAGCTTCTGGCGGGTTGACACAGATACGCAGTATTTT
TRBV25-1,many,TRBD2,TRBJ2-1,CASSSKRDSYNEQFF,TGTGCCAGCAGCTCGAAGCGGGACTCCTACAATGAGCAGTTCTTC
TRBV5-1,-,-,TRBJ2-2,CASSSVTGPNTGELFF,TGCGCCAGCAGCTCCGTGACAGGTCCGAACACCGGGGAGCTGTTTTTT
TRBV12-3/TRBV12-4,-,-,TRBJ2-5,CASSFRGTETQYF,TGTGCCAGCAGTTTCCGCGGCACAGAGACCCAGTACTTC
TRBV7-9,many,-,TRBJ2-2,CASSLWVDTGELFF,TGTGCCAGCAGCTTATGGGTTGACACCGGGGAGCTGTTTTTT
TRBV4-2,-,-,TRBJ2-7,CASSHLTEADYEQYF,TGTGCCAGCAGCCATCTGACAGAGGCCGACTACGAGCAGTACTTC
TRBV29-1,-,-,TRBJ2-5,CSVAQVSAETQYF,TGCAGCGTTGCGCAAGTCAGTGCGGAGACCCAGTACTTC
TRBV27,many,-,TRBJ2-7,CASSLQGGYEQYF,TGTGCCAGCAGCTTACAGGGGGGGTACGAGCAGTACTTC
TRBV7-8,few,-,TRBJ1-4,CASSLLWDRKLFF,TGTGCCAGCAGCTTATTATGGGACCGGAAACTGTTTTTT
TRBV4-1,once,-,TRBJ2-7,CASSQGYDQYF,TGCGCCAGCAGCCAAGGCTACGACCAGTACTTC
TRBV11-2,few,TRBD2,TRBJ2-6,CASSLWRGGGISGANVLTF,TGTGCCAGCAGCTTGTGGCGCGGGGGGGGAATCTCTGGGGCCAACGTCCTGACTTTC
TRBV7-2,-,-,TRBJ1-5,CASSSQDLSNQPQHF,TGTGCCAGCAGCTCACAGGATCTTAGCAATCAGCCCCAGCATTTT
TRBV2,-,TRBD2,TRBJ2-1,CASNSLPGTGGRRVGPEQFF,TGTGCCAGCAACTCACTCCCGGGGACTGGCGGGAGAAGGGTTGGGCCCGAGCAGTTCTTC
TRBV5-3,-,TRBD1,TRBJ1-1,CARSSRQGEAFF,TGTGCCAGAAGTTCTCGACAGGGAGAAGCTTTCTTT
TRBV11-2,few,-,TRBJ2-5,CASSPWGVSQGETQYF,TGTGCCAGCAGCCCGTGGGGTGTCTCGCAAGGGGAGACCCAGTACTTC
TRBV5-1,-,TRBD2,TRBJ2-3,CASSLATGGWPDTQYF,TGCGCCAGCAGCTTGGCCACGGGGGGTTGGCCAGATACGCAGTATTTT
TRBV29-1,-,-,TRBJ2-7,CSVVTAYEQYF,TGCAGCGTTGTGACAGCCTACGAGCAGTACTTC
TRBV20-1,-,TRBD1,TRBJ2-1,CSARKDRGYDEQFF,TGCAGTGCTAGGAAGGACAGGGGGTACGATGAGCAGTTCTTC
TRBV29-1,-,TRBD2,TRBJ2-1,CSVLGLAGVYEQFF,TGCAGCGTGTTGGGACTAGCGGGAGTTTATGAGCAGTTCTTC
TRBV20-1,-,-,TRBJ1-5,CSAGSDGEYSNQPQHF,TGCAGTGCTGGTTCGGACGGTGAATATAGCAATCAGCCCCAGCATTTT
TRBV9,few,-,TRBJ2-1,CASSVDRPDNEQFF,TGTGCCAGCAGCGTAGACAGGCCAGACAATGAGCAGTTCTTC
TRBV5-6,-,TRBD2,TRBJ2-4,CASSSGGSGLAKNIQYF,TGTGCCAGCAGTTCGGGGGGTAGCGGACTAGCCAAAAACATTCAGTACTTC
TRBV29-1,few,-,TRBJ2-7,CSVEDYTGLGEQYF,TGCAGCGTTGAAGACTATACAGGGCTCGGAGAGCAGTACTTC
TRBV7-9,-,-,TRBJ1-1,CASSNEGGTEAFF,TGTGCCAGCAGCAACGAGGGGGGCACTGAAGCTTTCTTT
TRBV7-2,few,-,TRBJ2-1,CASSPYIFNEQFF,TGTGCCAGCAGCCCTTATATTTTCAATGAGCAGTTCTTC
TRBV9,few,TRBD2,TRBJ2-2,CASSPRTRGTGELFF,TGTGCCAGCAGCCCCCGGACTAGAGGTACCGGGGAGCTGTTTTTT
TRBV7-8,-,TRBD1,TRBJ2-7,CASSFNTGDRAYEQYF,TGTGCCAGCAGCTTCAATACAGGGGACAGGGCCTACGAGCAGTACTTC
TRBV11-2,-,-,TRBJ1-1,CASSFAHSLGEAFF,TGTGCCAGCAGCTTTGCGCACTCCTTGGGTGAAGCTTTCTTT
TRBV6-5,few,-,TRBJ1-6,CASSSLTSSYNSPLHF,TGTGCCAGCAGTTCCCTCACGAGCTCCTATAATTCACCCCTCCACTTT
TRBV7-8,few,-,TRBJ2-2,CASRVWGERTGELFF,TGTGCCAGCAGAGTATGGGGGGAGCGTACCGGGGAGCTGTTTTTT
TRBV5-1,-,TRBD1,TRBJ2-1,CASSLGTGTWNEQFF,TGCGCCAGCAGCTTGGGGACAGGGACTTGGAATGAGCAGTTCTTC
TRBV12-3/TRBV12-4,few,-,TRBJ2-3,CASSSTDWMSTDTQYF,TGTGCCAGCAGTTCTACCGACTGGATGAGCACAGATACGCAGTATTTT
TRBV6-5,few,-,TRBJ2-7,CASSSFDRDYEQYF,TGTGCCAGCAGTTCTTTTGACAGAGACTACGAGCAGTACTTC
TRBV7-8,few,-,TRBJ2-3,CASSLAEQGAQYF,TGTGCCAGCAGCTTAGCTGAACAGGGCGCGCAGTATTTT
TRBV9,few,-,TRBJ2-7,CASSEPTDEQYF,TGTGCCAGCAGCGAGCCGACGGACGAGCAGTACTTC
TRBV5-1,few,-,TRBJ2-7,CASSHTNYEQYF,TGCGCCAGCAGCCACACAAATTACGAGCAGTACTTC
TRBV2,-,-,TRBJ1-1,CASSERAMNTEAFF,TGTGCCAGCAGTGAGAGGGCGATGAACACTGAAGCTTTCTTT
TRBV5-6,-,TRBD1,TRBJ2-6,CASHHRQTGSPSGANVLTF,TGTGCCAGCCATCATCGCCAGACAGGGAGCCCCTCTGGGGCCAACGTCCTGACTTTC
TRBV9,-,TRBD1,TRBJ1-1,CASSDRGQVTEAFF,TGTGCCAGCAGCGACAGGGGGCAAGTTACTGAAGCTTTCTTT
TRBV20-1,few,TRBD2,TRBJ2-3,CSALRTSGTDTQYF,TGCAGTGCCCTTAGGACTAGCGGCACAGATACGCAGTATTTT
TRBV29-1,-,TRBD2,TRBJ2-7,CSVLSGGSYEQYF,TGCAGCGTTCTCAGCGGGGGCTCCTACGAGCAGTACTTC
TRBV7-8,-,TRBD2,TRBJ2-1,CASSLPRVAGAVGSYNEQFF,TGTGCCAGCAGCCTCCCCCGAGTAGCGGGAGCTGTGGGTTCTTACAATGAGCAGTTCTTC
TRBV25-1,-,-,TRBJ1-2,CASSDGGTTYGYTF,TGTGCCAGCAGTGATGGGGGGACGACCTATGGCTACACCTTC
TRBV10-1,few,-,TRBJ2-7,CASNTGSGEQYF,TGCGCCAGCAATACAGGGTCGGGGGAGCAGTACTTC
TRBV12-3/TRBV12-4,-,-,TRBJ1-6,CASSLKGSPLHF,TGTGCCAGCAGTTTAAAAGGATCACCCCTCCACTTT
TRBV19,-,TRBD1,TRBJ2-1,CASSKGQGWDEQFF,TGTGCCAGTAGTAAAGGACAGGGGTGGGATGAGCAGTTCTTC
TRBV9,-,-,TRBJ2-7,CASSVGTGAEQYF,TGTGCCAGCAGCGTAGGAACAGGCGCCGAGCAGTACTTC
TRBV5-6,-,TRBD1,TRBJ2-3,CASSPGTAYTDTQYF,TGTGCCAGCAGCCCAGGGACAGCTTACACAGATACGCAGTATTTT
TRBV20-1,few,TRBD2,TRBJ2-1,CSGMRTSSYNEQFF,TGCAGTGGGATGCGGACTAGCTCCTACAATGAGCAGTTCTTC
TRBV12-5,few,-,TRBJ2-1,CASGLEPQGWFNEQFF,TGTGCTAGTGGTTTGGAGCCACAGGGATGGTTTAATGAGCAGTTCTTC
TRBV2,-,TRBD2,TRBJ2-1,CASSTREGLAGYNEQFF,TGTGCCAGCAGTACCCGCGAGGGACTAGCGGGTTACAATGAGCAGTTCTTC
TRBV6-1,-,TRBD1,TRBJ2-7,CASSDMGQTYEQYF,TGTGCCAGCAGTGATATGGGACAGACCTACGAGCAGTACTTC
TRBV25-1,-,-,TRBJ1-2,CASSPTRTAGYTF,TGTGCCAGCAGTCCCACAAGAACTGCTGGCTACACCTTC